This TCR beta chain was documented in a study of beta chain features in type 1 diabetes. Broader study findings: Lower insertion and higher deletion counts appeared at VDJ junctions in type 1 diabetes patients. The naive, central memory and Treg TCRB repertoires showed an apparent similarity that was greater among patients than among healthy donors. Since sequencing was performed on cDNA, cells with high TCR expression could be over-represented.

One heparinised draw, averaging about 110 mL, was taken per donor. Investigators reverse transcribed all isolated RNA, so they sequenced expressed TCRB transcripts. This table comes from immunoSEQ multiplex PCR, and its TCRdb copy is limited to in-frame clones, with some not included. The table has over 700,000 clones, roughly 15% seen once. Looked up from germline, CDR1 is SGDLS and CDR2 is YYNGEE. The V segment lost 3 bases and the J segment 0 bases; nucleotides outside the gene matches: 4. The CDR3 totals 16 residues. This clone was seen only a few times. What it binds is not known. The V call is TRBV9, the J call TRBJ2-5; 11 bases are a match to TRBD2. The sequenced material came from naive CD4+ T cells from blood. This TCR was sampled from a woman between 18 and 29 years old in good health. CDR3 DNA: TGTGCCAGCAGCGCCGGGACTAGCGGATACCAAGAGACCCAGTACTTC. Protein: CASSAGTSGYQETQYF.